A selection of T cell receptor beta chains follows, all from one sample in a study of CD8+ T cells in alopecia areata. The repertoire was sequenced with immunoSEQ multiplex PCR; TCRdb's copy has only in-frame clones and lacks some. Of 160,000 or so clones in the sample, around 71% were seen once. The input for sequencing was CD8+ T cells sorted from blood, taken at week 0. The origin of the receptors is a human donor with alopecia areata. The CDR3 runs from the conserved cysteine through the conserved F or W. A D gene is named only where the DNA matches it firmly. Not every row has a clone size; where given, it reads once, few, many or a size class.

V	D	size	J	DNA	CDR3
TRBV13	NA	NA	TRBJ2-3	TGTGCCAGCAGCCCAGGTGGAACAGATACGCAGTATTTT	CASSPGGTDTQYF
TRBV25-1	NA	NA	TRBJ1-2	TGTGCCAGCAGTCCCCAACCGCCAAAGGGTTCCAAGAGTGGCTACACCTTC	CASSPQPPKGSKSGYTF
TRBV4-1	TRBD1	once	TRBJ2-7	TGCGCCAGCAGCCGGGTGACAGGGTTGGGTTTAGACGAGCAGTACTTC	CASSRVTGLGLDEQYF
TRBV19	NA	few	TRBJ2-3	TGTGCCAGTAGTCCATGGGGGGATATCAGCACAGATACGCAGTATTTT	CASSPWGDISTDTQYF
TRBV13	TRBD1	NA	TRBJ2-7	TGTGCCAGCAGCTTAGACAGGGGCACCTACGAGCAGTACTTC	CASSLDRGTYEQYF
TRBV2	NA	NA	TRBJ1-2	TGTGCCAGCAGTGAAGAGGAGGGTCCCCAGTCGATCCAGCCTTATGGCTACACCTTC	CASSEEEGPQSIQPYGYTF
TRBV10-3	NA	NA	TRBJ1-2	TGTGCCATCAGTGAAGCCCGCAGATTCTATGGCTACACCTTC	CAISEARRFYGYTF
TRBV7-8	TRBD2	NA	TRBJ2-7	TGTGCCAGCAGCTTAGGGCTTGGGACTAGCACCTACGAGCAGTACTTC	CASSLGLGTSTYEQYF
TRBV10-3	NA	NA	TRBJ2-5	TGTGCCATCAGTGAGTCGAGGGGCCAGCCAGAGACCCAGTACTTC	CAISESRGQPETQYF
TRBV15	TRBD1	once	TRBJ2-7	TGTGCCACCAAAGGACAGGGGGCGGGGGAGCAGTACTTC	CATKGQGAGEQYF
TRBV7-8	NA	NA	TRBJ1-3	TGTGCCAGCAGCTTCGGGGGGGCGGGAAACACCATATATTTT	CASSFGGAGNTIYF
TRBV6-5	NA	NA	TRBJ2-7	TGTGCCAGCAGCATACACAGCTCCTACGAGCAGTACTTC	CASSIHSSYEQYF
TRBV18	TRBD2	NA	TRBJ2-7	TGTGCCAGCTCACCCATGCGGGGGTTAGCCCACGAGCAGTACTTC	CASSPMRGLAHEQYF
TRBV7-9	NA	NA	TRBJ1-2	TGTGCCAGCAGCCCCCCCGGCCACGAGAACACCTTC	CASSPPGHENTF
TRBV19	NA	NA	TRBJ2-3	TGTGCCAGTAGTATAGGGGGTGCAGATACGCAGTATTTT	CASSIGGADTQYF
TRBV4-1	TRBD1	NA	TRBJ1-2	TGCGCCAGCAGCCAAGGGACAGGGTTTTTTGACTATGGCTACACCTTC	CASSQGTGFFDYGYTF
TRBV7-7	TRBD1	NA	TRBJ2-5	TGTGCTAGCAGCCTGACAGGGTACCAAGAGACCCAGTACTTC	CASSLTGYQETQYF
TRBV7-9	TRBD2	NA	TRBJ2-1	TGTGCCAGCAGCACGCCCGGGACTAGCAGCGATGAGCAGTTCTTC	CASSTPGTSSDEQFF
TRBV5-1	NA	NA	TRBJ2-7	TGCGCCAGCAGCTTGACGGCGAACTCCTACGAGCAGTACTTC	CASSLTANSYEQYF
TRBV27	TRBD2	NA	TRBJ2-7	TGTGCCAGCAGTCGCGGGGGACCCTACGAGCAGTACTTC	CASSRGGPYEQYF
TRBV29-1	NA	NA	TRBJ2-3	TGCAGCGCAATTACCGCTGGGCTAAAGGTGCCAGATACGCAGTATTTT	CSAITAGLKVPDTQYF
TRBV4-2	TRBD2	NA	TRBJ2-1	TGTGCCAGCAGCCAAGAATGGGCTAGCGGGAATTACAATGAGCAGTTCTTC	CASSQEWASGNYNEQFF
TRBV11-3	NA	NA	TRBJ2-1	TGTGCCAGCAGCTTAAGGGATATCAATGAGCAGTTCTTC	CASSLRDINEQFF
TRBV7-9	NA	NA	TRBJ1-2	TGTGCCAGCAGCCCCCCCCAGGGGCTCTATGGCTACACCTTC	CASSPPQGLYGYTF
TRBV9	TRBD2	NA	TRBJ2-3	TGTGCCAGCAGCCCCGGGGGGGATACGGCAGATACGCAGTATTTT	CASSPGGDTADTQYF
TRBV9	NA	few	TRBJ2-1	TGTGCCAGCGGGGACCCCCCCAATGAGCAGTTCTTC	CASGDPPNEQFF
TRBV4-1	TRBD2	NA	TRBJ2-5	TGCGCCAGCAGCCCCCGACTAGCGGGGGGTCCCCAAGAGACCCAGTACTTC	CASSPRLAGGPQETQYF
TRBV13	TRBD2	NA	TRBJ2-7	TGTGCCAGCAGCGGACTAGTCTACGAGCAGTACTTC	CASSGLVYEQYF
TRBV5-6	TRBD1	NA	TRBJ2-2	TGTGCCAGCAGCACCGGGACAGGGGGGACCGGGGAGCTGTTTTTT	CASSTGTGGTGELFF